This T cell receptor (beta chain) was captured by sequencing in a study of cytomegalovirus exposure and HLA in healthy donors. About the research overall: An earlier analysis identified 117 million unique TCR beta sequences in about 190 million T cells.

Per the germline V gene, CDR1 is SNHLY and CDR2 is FYNNEI. This CDR3 contains 13 residues. With V trimmed by 6 bases and J by 4 bases, 5 bases remained unmatched. The PCR used 60 Vbeta and 13 Jbeta primers. Repertoires were generated with immunoSEQ multiplex PCR, while TCRdb's copy carries only in-frame clones and drops some. The repertoire consists of more than 140,000 clones, with almost 85% occurring once and the leading ten covering roughly 3.2%. The receptor was isolated from a man younger than 35 in good health and CMV-seropositive. Material: PBMCs. The rearrangement links TRBV2 to TRBJ1-2; 7 bases fit TRBD1. The CDR3 DNA sequence: TGTGCCAGCAGGGTGGACAGGTCCTATGGCTACACCTTC. Translated, it gives CASRVDRSYGYTF.